This paragraph covers one T cell receptor beta chain sequence. The CD4+ fraction was divided into a CD45RA+ naive subset and a CD45RA-negative memory subset. The table came from immunoSEQ multiplex PCR; TCRdb's copy has only in-frame clones and leaves some out. The sample lists just over 2,000,000 clones, roughly 95% occurring once. This specimen comes from a study of shared clonotypes between healthy human individuals. The sample taken for sequencing was naive CD4+ T cells sorted from blood. Subset meaning: CD45RA+ positively selected. The receptor was isolated from a man aged 18 to 30 in good health.

The CDR3 loop reads CASSLAGRPEQYF. CDR3 nucleotide sequence: TGCGCCAGCAGCTTGGCCGGCCGTCCCGAGCAGTACTTC. The genes are TRBV5-1 and TRBJ2-7, with D unresolved. Deletions cut 0 bases from V and 6 bases from J, with 10 bases between. The germline CDR1 and CDR2 sequences are SGHRS and YFSETQ. CDR3 length equals 13 residues.